One sample yielded the 15 T cell receptor beta chains listed below, sequenced in a study of long-term antiretroviral therapy in people with HIV. The immunoSEQ assay was v3.0, run at survey level. The repertoire was sequenced with immunoSEQ multiplex PCR; TCRdb's copy has only in-frame clones and lacks some. The sample gives tens of thousands of clones, under 85% of which show up once; 11% is in the top ten. The sample was unsorted PBMCs, taken 1.1 years before starting antiretroviral therapy. Source of these receptors: a woman aged 40 to 49 with HIV.

J is TRBJ2-1 and V is TRBV7-9; TRBD1 or TRBD2 may be the D gene (6 bases each). The CDR3 covers 14 residues. V was clipped by 1 base and J by 10 bases, with 14 bases between them. CDR1 and CDR2 (germline): SEHNR, FQNEAQ (reference sequence). The CDR3 sequence is CASSLGGKTGEQFF. The CDR3 DNA is TGTGCCAGCAGCTTAGGCGGGAAGACAGGCGAGCAGTTCTTC.

This chain connects TRBV11-1 to TRBJ1-5; weak D call: TRBD1 (5 bases). The CDR3 is 15 residues long. CDR1 and CDR2 from the germline V gene are SGHAT and FQDESV (reference sequence). V lost 4 bases and J lost 1, with 11 bases in between. DNA of the CDR3: TGTGCCAGCAGCTCCGACAGAGCAAGCAATCAGCCCCAGCATTTT. Protein: CASSSDRASNQPQHF.

This clone occurred once. The chain links TRBV19 to TRBJ1-1; the D is unclear. The CDR3 is 13 amino acids. The ends were cut back, 3 bases at V and 10 bases at J, with 15 bases in the middle. The germline V gene encodes CDR1 LNHDA and CDR2 SQIVND (reference sequence). For the CDR3, the DNA is TGTGCCAGTAGTATTCAGACCGGAGGTGGAGCTTTCTTT. This translates into CASSIQTGGGAFF.

This sequence joins TRBV18 and TRBJ2-2; TRBD1 aligns across 9 bases. The CDR3 has 15 amino acids. Trimming removed 3 bases from V and 9 bases from J; junction bases left unmatched: 8. Germline assignment: CDR1 KGHSH and CDR2 LQKENI. The DNA of the CDR3 is TGTGCCAGCTCACCCCCGGGACAGGGTGGCCGGGAGCTGTTTTTT. This translates into CASSPPGQGGRELFF.

The table lists this clone with a count of one. The genes are TRBV4-1 and TRBJ2-7; TRBD2 matches at 8 bases. The CDR3 consists of 17 residues. Germline CDR1 MGHRA, CDR2 YSYEKL. With V trimmed by 4 bases and J by 1 base, 12 bases remained unmatched. The CDR3 DNA reads as TGCGCCAGCAGCCTCGCAGCCGGGGGGGCTTTGTCCTACGAGCAGTACTTC. This gives the protein CASSLAAGGALSYEQYF.

This chain uses TRBV28 with TRBJ2-7; 10 bases fit TRBD2. The germline CDR1 and CDR2 sequences are MDHEN and SYDVKM. The ends lost 4 bases at V and 6 bases at J; junction bases unmatched: 9. This CDR3 is 15 amino acids long. CDR3 coding DNA: TGTGCCAGCAGTTGGGCACTAGCGGGACTCGGCGAGCAGTACTTC. It codes for CASSWALAGLGEQYF.

Only one count was recorded for this clone. This sequence joins TRBV29-1 and TRBJ2-1; D not certain. Trimming removed 1 base from V and 0 bases from J, with 10 bases in between. There are 15 residues in the CDR3. CDR1 is SQVTM and CDR2 is ANQGSEA in the germline V gene. Here the CDR3 reads CSVEVRGSSYNEQFF. The CDR3 DNA follows: TGCAGCGTTGAAGTGCGCGGAAGCTCCTACAATGAGCAGTTCTTC.

This clone was seen just once. This sequence joins TRBV5-6 and TRBJ2-1, with D uncertain. V was shortened by 4 bases and J by 9 bases, with 17 bases between the two germline ends. The germline gives CDR1 SGHDT, CDR2 YYEEEE. This CDR3 has 14 amino acids. DNA of the CDR3: TGTGCCAGCAGCCCCATAGAGCCCTCCGGTGAGCAGTTCTTC. Translating it yields CASSPIEPSGEQFF.

This clone occurred once. The CDR3 sequence is CASGEQGASGELFF. As DNA, the CDR3 is TGCGCCAGCGGAGAACAGGGGGCCTCCGGGGAGCTGTTTTTT. The gene calls are TRBV4-3 and TRBJ2-2, with 9 bases fitting TRBD1. Germline CDR1 reads LGHNA; CDR2 reads YSLEER. The junction had 7 bases not matched to a gene; V was cut back by 8 bases and J by 6 bases. This CDR3 contains 14 residues.

This chain links TRBV11-3 with TRBJ2-1, with 8 positions matching TRBD2. Trimming removed 0 bases from V and 4 bases from J; junction bases left unmatched: 2. The length of the CDR3 is 15 residues. CDR1 SGHNT and CDR2 YENEEA come from the germline V gene. CDR3 sequence reads: CASSLDSSGYNEQFF. The CDR3 nucleotides are TGTGCCAGCAGCTTAGATTCTAGCGGGTACAATGAGCAGTTCTTC.

The gene calls are TRBV19 and TRBJ1-2; D call uncertain. The V end lost 6 bases, the J end lost 3 bases, and 17 bases lay between the germline ends. CDR1 LNHDA and CDR2 SQIVND come from the germline V gene (reference sequence). The CDR3 covers 15 residues. CDR3 nucleotide sequence: TGTGCCAGTAGACCAGCAGGAGGGTCCTACTATGGCTACACCTTC. It translates to CASRPAGGSYYGYTF.

The chain employs TRBV6-5 and TRBJ2-7; no firm D call. The CDR3 has 13 residues. With 6 bases removed from V and 4 bases from J, the gap between germline ends came to 13 bases. Germline lookup yields CDR1 MNHEY and CDR2 SVGAGI. CDR3 sequence: CASSRYGFYEQYF. DNA for the CDR3: TGTGCCAGCAGCCGGTACGGGTTTTACGAGCAGTACTTC.

This chain connects TRBV6-1 to TRBJ2-3, with TRBD1 matching over 10 bases. Germline CDR1 is MNHNS and CDR2 is SASEGT. The CDR3 runs 16 residues. Losses at the gene ends were 5 bases for V and 6 bases for J; bases not matched to a gene: 11. The chain's CDR3 is CASSKGTGASEDTQYF. CDR3 coding DNA: TGTGCCAGCAGTAAAGGGACAGGGGCGTCGGAGGATACGCAGTATTTT.

The gene calls are TRBV7-2 and TRBJ2-7; D remains ambiguous. V lost 5 bases to trimming and J lost 1 base, with 12 bases between them. Germline V lookup: CDR1 SGHTA, CDR2 FQGNSA. The CDR3 extends over 14 amino acids. The CDR3 DNA reads TGTGCCAGCAGCACCTTAGCCCTTTCCTACGAGCAGTACTTC. Its protein product is CASSTLALSYEQYF. The entire variable domain, with the rest obtained from reference TRBV7-2 and TRBJ2-7, is as follows: GAGVSQSPSNKVTEKGKDVELRCDPISGHTALYWYRQSLGQGLEFLIYFQGNSAPDKSGLPSDRFSAERTGGSVSTLTIQRTQQEDSAVYLCASSTLALSYEQYFGPGTRLTVT.

This chain links TRBV27 with TRBJ1-5; the D is unclear. V was pared by 2 bases and J by 10 bases, with 12 bases between. Germline V gives CDR1 MNHEY, CDR2 SMNVEV (reference sequence). This CDR3 contains 13 residues. This CDR3 is CASSLDPGRPQHF. The CDR3 coding sequence is TGTGCCAGCAGTTTAGATCCGGGTCGCCCCCAGCATTTT.